This TCR beta chain appears in the sequencing data of a study of OX40 agonist ivuxolimab in advanced cancers. Whole-study context: Patients were dosed intravenously with ivuxolimab at 0.01 to 10 mg/kg every 2 weeks. Participants, 70% to 90% male, averaged about 59 years of age, ranging from roughly 20 to 85.

Generated by immunoSEQ multiplex PCR, the TCRdb table keeps only in-frame clones and is missing some. The top ten hold 5.5% to 6% of the sample, which has 70,000 to 85,000 clones, over 80% seen once. Study results and limitations: Near-lowest levels of clonal expansion characterized partial responders at 0.1-3.0 mg/kg.

CDR1 is MNHEY, CDR2 SVGAGI, per germline. Trimming took off 5 bases at V and 0 bases at J, with 5 bases between the two ends. The CDR3 contains 13 residues. By proportion, this clone is medium-sized (0.01 to 0.1%). Antigen specificity is unknown. Blood draws occurred at baseline, cycle 4 day 1, and cycle 7 day 1. The receptor was derived from an adult with an advanced solid tumor such as melanoma, head and neck, liver or kidney cancer. The sequences come from CD4+ or CD8+ T cells sorted from blood, collected in a trial of the OX40 agonist ivuxolimab. The genes are TRBV6-5 and TRBJ1-3; D ambiguous. CDR3 in amino acids: CASSTSSGNTIYF. The CDR3 DNA is TGTGCCAGCAGTACCAGCTCTGGAAACACCATATATTTT.